The 27 T cell receptor beta chains presented below share a single source sample, sequenced in a study of somatic mutations in cytotoxic T cells in rheumatoid arthritis. Method: immunoSEQ multiplex PCR; TCRdb's copy keeps in-frame clones and lacks some. The sample yields around 12,000 clones, 65% to 80% seen once. The sequencing sample was made of CD8+ T cells sorted from blood. These receptors all come from an adult with rheumatoid arthritis.

As DNA, the CDR3 is TGTGCCAGTAGTATGTATTCCGGACGGATGAACACTGAAGCTTTCTTT. It translates to CASSMYSGRMNTEAFF. This chain joins TRBV19 and TRBJ1-1; D not certain. V was trimmed by 3 bases and J by 0 bases, leaving 14 bases between them. Germline V gene data show CDR1 as LNHDA and CDR2 as SQIVND (reference sequence). The CDR3 has 16 residues. Full variable domain (rest looked up from reference TRBV19 and TRBJ1-1): DGGITQSPKYLFRKEGQNVTLSCEQNLNHDAMYWYRQDPGQGLRLIYYSQIVNDFQKGDIAEGYSVSREKKESFPLTVTSAQKNPTAFYLCASSMYSGRMNTEAFFGQGTRLTVV.

The chain combines TRBV11-3 with TRBJ2-1; D not certain. This CDR3 has 13 amino acids. Per the germline V gene, CDR1 is SGHNT and CDR2 is YENEEA. V was pared by 0 bases and J by 7 bases, with 7 bases between. CDR3: CASSLEVGNEQFF. CDR3 bases: TGTGCCAGCAGCTTAGAAGTGGGGAATGAGCAGTTCTTC.

This chain joins TRBV19 and TRBJ2-7, with 7 bases matching TRBD1. Germline lookup yields CDR1 LNHDA and CDR2 SQIVND (reference sequence). V shed 5 bases, J shed 2 bases, and the junction held 3 bases outside the gene matches. The CDR3 extends over 13 amino acids. CDR3 residues: CASSWGQTYEQYF. The CDR3 DNA sequence: TGTGCCAGTAGTTGGGGACAGACCTACGAGCAGTACTTC.

The rearrangement joins TRBV28 to TRBJ1-5, with D hard to call. V gave up 6 bases and J gave up 6 bases, with 12 bases separating them. Germline V lookup: CDR1 MDHEN, CDR2 SYDVKM. CDR3 size: 13 residues. The CDR3 spells CASSPGISQPQHF. In DNA form, the CDR3 reads TGTGCCAGCAGCCCCGGAATCAGTCAGCCCCAGCATTTT.

The J gene is TRBJ2-1, the V gene TRBV9; TRBD1 agrees at 8 bases. This CDR3 is built from 14 residues. The germline V gene encodes CDR1 SGDLS and CDR2 YYNGEE. V trimming: 0 bases; J trimming: 9 bases; junction bases outside the gene matches: 5. CDR3 coding DNA: TGTGCCAGCAGCGTAGGGCAGGGGGCGATTGAGCAGTTCTTC. Its protein product is CASSVGQGAIEQFF. Supplemented by reference TRBV9 and TRBJ2-1, the full variable domain reads DSGVTQTPKHLITATGQRVTLRCSPRSGDLSVYWYQQSLDQGLQFLIQYYNGEERAKGNILERFSAQQFPDLHSELNLSSLELGDSALYFCASSVGQGAIEQFFGPGTRLTVL.

This clone was observed a handful of times. The rearrangement joins TRBV7-2 to TRBJ1-1, with a tentative D call TRBD1 (5 bases). CDR3 length equals 13 residues. In germline, CDR1 is SGHTA, CDR2 FQGNSA. V lost 1 base and J 8 bases, leaving 11 bases between the germline ends. The DNA for the CDR3 is TGTGCCAGCAGCTTAGAAAGGTGGGACGAAGCTTTCTTT. It yields the protein CASSLERWDEAFF. The complete variable domain, with remaining parts taken from reference TRBV7-2 and TRBJ1-1, reads GAGVSQSPSNKVTEKGKDVELRCDPISGHTALYWYRQSLGQGLEFLIYFQGNSAPDKSGLPSDRFSAERTGGSVSTLTIQRTQQEDSAVYLCASSLERWDEAFFGQGTRLTVV.

The chain joins TRBV21-1 to TRBJ2-4. TRBV21-1 is a pseudogene locus. This CDR3 contains 16 residues. CDR3 coding DNA: TGTGCCAGCAGCACACCCCCCGGGCACAGCGAAAACATTCAGTACTTC. This encodes CASSTPPGHSENIQYF.

This clone was seen once. The CDR3 reads CASSKTQTYEQYF. For the CDR3, the DNA is TGTGCCAGCAGCAAAACACAGACCTACGAGCAGTACTTC. This chain connects TRBV7-9 to TRBJ2-7; D uncertain. CDR1 is SEHNR, CDR2 FQNEAQ, per germline (reference sequence). Between the trimmed V and J ends, which lost 5 bases and 2 bases, there was a span of 10 bases. The CDR3 is 13 residues long.

This clone was counted only a few times. The rearrangement links TRBV19 to TRBJ1-6, with D unclear. CDR1 and CDR2 from the germline V gene are LNHDA and SQIVND (reference sequence). The CDR3 runs to 16 residues. Deletions cut 9 bases from V and 0 bases from J, with 15 bases between. The CDR3 DNA is TGTGCCAGCCAAAGTGCAGACGTCTCCTATAATTCACCCCTCCACTTT. It yields the protein CASQSADVSYNSPLHF. Based on the CDR3 plus reference TRBV19 and TRBJ1-6, the full variable domain is DGGITQSPKYLFRKEGQNVTLSCEQNLNHDAMYWYRQDPGQGLRLIYYSQIVNDFQKGDIAEGYSVSREKKESFPLTVTSAQKNPTAFYLCASQSADVSYNSPLHFGNGTRLTVT.

The chain joins TRBV6-6 to TRBJ2-2; D is tentatively TRBD1 or TRBD2 (5 bases each). The CDR3 covers 13 residues. The germline gives CDR1 MNHNY, CDR2 SVGAGI (reference sequence). Trimming pared 7 bases from V and 0 bases from J, leaving 6 bases between. The CDR3: CASKGPNTGELFF. CDR3 DNA: TGTGCCAGCAAGGGACCGAACACCGGGGAGCTGTTTTTT.

The V call is TRBV10-3, the J call TRBJ2-7; D possibly matches TRBD1 or TRBD2 (6 bases each). The CDR3 is 14 amino acids. The germline CDR1 and CDR2 sequences are ENHRY and SYGVKD. V lost 3 bases and J lost 6, with 15 bases in between. CDR3 in amino acids: CAISENEGGLEQYF. The CDR3 coding sequence is TGTGCCATCAGTGAAAATGAGGGGGGACTCGAGCAGTACTTC.

The chain recombines TRBV7-9 with TRBJ2-6, with 8 bases identical to TRBD1. The CDR3 is 16 amino acids. Germline assignment: CDR1 SEHNR and CDR2 FQNEAQ (reference sequence). V gave up 5 bases and J gave up 3 bases; unmatched junction bases: 6. This CDR3 reads CASSTRQGFGANVLTF. In DNA form, the CDR3 reads TGTGCCAGCAGCACGCGACAGGGGTTTGGGGCCAACGTCCTGACTTTC.

The rearrangement links TRBV9 to TRBJ2-7; D is unresolved. The CDR3 spans 14 residues. V dropped 0 bases and J dropped 2 bases, with 9 bases sitting between them. Germline CDR1 reads SGDLS; CDR2 reads YYNGEE. For the CDR3, the DNA is TGTGCCAGCAGCGTAGCTGCAGGTACCTACGAGCAGTACTTC. This translates into CASSVAAGTYEQYF.

The V call is TRBV29-1, the J call TRBJ2-5; TRBD2 aligns across 11 bases. Germline V lookup: CDR1 SQVTM, CDR2 ANQGSEA. Trimming removed 4 bases from V and 5 bases from J; junction bases left unmatched: 9. This CDR3 region has 15 residues. CDR3: CSVALAGAMGETQYF. As DNA, the CDR3 is TGCAGCGTTGCACTAGCGGGGGCAATGGGGGAGACCCAGTACTTC.

This clone has more than one count but fewer than ten. This rearrangement joins TRBV29-1 to TRBJ1-2; TRBD1 aligns across 7 bases. The CDR3 has 13 residues. Germline loops: CDR1 SQVTM, CDR2 ANQGSEA. J lost 4 bases, V lost 3 bases, and 5 bases had no gene match. The CDR3 DNA reads TGCAGCGTTGACCAGGGGGTTGGCTATGGCTACACCTTC. Its translation: CSVDQGVGYGYTF.

The chain joins TRBV15 to TRBJ1-5; TRBD1 agrees at 8 bases. CDR3 length equals 14 residues. The germline CDR1 and CDR2 sequences are LNHNV and YYDKDF (reference sequence). V lost 8 bases, J lost 3 bases, and 6 bases stayed unmatched. The CDR3 DNA sequence: TGTGCCACCGCGGACAGGGCTATCAATCAGCCCCAGCATTTT. Translation: CATADRAINQPQHF.

The chain combines TRBV7-9 with TRBJ1-2; unclear D gene. Germline values: CDR1 SEHNR, CDR2 FQNEAQ (reference sequence). The CDR3 has 13 residues. V gave up 4 bases and J gave up 2 bases, with 8 bases separating them. Here the CDR3 DNA reads TGTGCCAGCAGCTGGGATGGAAACTATGGCTACACCTTC. Protein product: CASSWDGNYGYTF.

The chain is built from TRBV13 and TRBJ1-2, with 8 bases identical to TRBD1. The CDR3 extends over 15 amino acids. Trimming at V came to 5 bases and at J to 4 bases, leaving 9 bases not matched to a gene. CDR1 is PRHDT, CDR2 FYEKMQ, per germline (reference sequence). CDR3 sequence reads: CASSDSGGRGYGYTF. The CDR3 coding sequence is TGTGCCAGCAGCGACTCAGGGGGCCGGGGCTATGGCTACACCTTC.

V and J are TRBV9 and TRBJ1-2; D unresolved. Trimming took off 0 bases at V and 8 bases at J, with 8 bases between the two ends. Germline CDR1 is SGDLS and CDR2 is YYNGEE. The CDR3 extends over 12 amino acids. The CDR3 is CASSVGIRGYTF. The CDR3 DNA is TGTGCCAGCAGCGTAGGAATTCGAGGCTACACCTTC.

The chain has TRBV5-5 and TRBJ2-1; TRBD1 matches 9 bases. V dropped 2 bases and J dropped 9; count of bases not matched to a gene: 9. The CDR3 runs 15 residues. CDR1 SGHKS and CDR2 YYEKEE come from the germline V gene (reference sequence). The CDR3, as DNA: TGTGCCAGCAGCTTTACAGGGGGCGGATTAGGTGAGCAGTTCTTC. This translates into CASSFTGGGLGEQFF.

The rearrangement joins TRBV27 to TRBJ2-1; the match to TRBD2 covers 10 bases. Germline V gene data show CDR1 as MNHEY and CDR2 as SMNVEV (reference sequence). The trim removed 6 bases at V and 6 bases at J, leaving 14 bases unmatched. This CDR3 is 17 amino acids long. CDR3: CASSSLPGLATLNEQFF. For the CDR3, the DNA is TGTGCCAGCAGCTCCCTCCCGGGACTAGCGACCCTCAATGAGCAGTTCTTC.

The chain is built from TRBV21-1 and TRBJ1-1; TRBD1, the table's D call, was not compared with the DNA. TRBV21-1 is a documented pseudogene. The CDR3 loop spans 15 amino acids. CDR3 DNA sequence: TGTGCCAGCAGCAAGGGGCAGGGGAAGAACACTGAAGCTTTCTTT. Protein: CASSKGQGKNTEAFF.

The chain recombines TRBV2 with TRBJ2-2, with D perhaps being TRBD1 or TRBD2 (5 bases each). The germline V and J ends were trimmed by 3 bases and 4 bases, with 21 bases remaining between them. Germline CDR1 and CDR2: SNHLY and FYNNEI. The CDR3 is made up of 18 amino acids. The CDR3 loop is CASSEGVSGPVGTGELFF. CDR3 nucleotide sequence: TGTGCCAGCAGTGAGGGGGTTTCCGGGCCCGTGGGCACCGGGGAGCTGTTTTTT.

J is TRBJ2-7 and V is TRBV28; no firm D call. The CDR3 loop spans 14 amino acids. V gave up 5 bases and J gave up 2 bases, with 13 bases separating them. Germline CDR1 and CDR2: MDHEN and SYDVKM. In DNA form, the CDR3 reads TGTGCCAGCAGTCCGGTATCCCGGCCCTACGAGCAGTACTTC. This translates into CASSPVSRPYEQYF. Full variable domain (rest looked up from reference TRBV28 and TRBJ2-7): DVKVTQSSRYLVKRTGEKVFLECVQDMDHENMFWYRQDPGLGLRLIYFSYDVKMKEKGDIPEGYSVSREKKERFSLILESASTNQTSMYLCASSPVSRPYEQYFGPGTRLTVT.

The rearrangement joins TRBV4-1 to TRBJ2-5, with 9 bases identical to TRBD2. The DNA end is more similar to TRBJ2-7, so the J call may be wrong. CDR1 is MGHRA and CDR2 is YSYEKL in the germline V gene. CDR3 size: 16 residues. This CDR3 is CASSHRGLAGLYEQYF. The CDR3 DNA sequence: TGCGCCAGCAGCCATAGGGGCCTAGCGGGGCTCTACGAGCAGTACTTC.

This rearrangement joins TRBV23-1 to TRBJ2-1; tentatively, D is TRBD2 (5 bases). TRBV23-1 is reported as an ORF; its role is uncertain. The CDR3 sequence is 14 residues long. V was clipped by 0 bases and J by 7 bases, with 10 bases between them. The CDR3 DNA follows: TGCGCCAGCAGTCAATCGACTTCGGGGAATGAGCAGTTCTTC. It codes for CASSQSTSGNEQFF.

A single count supports this clone. The junction does not match germline at one end; this may be a read error. This chain connects TRBV11-3 to TRBJ1-2; tentatively, D is TRBD1 (6 bases). CDR3 length: 12 amino acids. Germline assignment: CDR1 SGHNT and CDR2 YENEEA. CDR3 sequence (DNA): TGTGCCAGCAGCCAATCCCCAACAGGGTTACACTTC. Its protein is CASSQSPTGLHF. The full variable domain, in which reference TRBV11-3 and TRBJ1-2 provide the parts outside the CDR3, is EAGVVQSPRYKIIEKKQPVAFWCNPISGHNTLYWYLQNLGQGPELLIRYENEEAVDDSQLPKDRFSAERLKGVDSTLKIQPAELGDSAVYLCASSQSPTGLHFGSGTRLTVV.